The 32 T cell receptor beta chains in this list originate from one sample, sequenced in a study of siplizumab effects on memory and regulatory T cells. Assay used: immunoSEQ multiplex PCR; TCRdb lists only in-frame clones, some missing. The data show about 64,000 clones, around 96% seen once. Sequenced input: naive CD8+ T cells sorted from blood. These receptors all come from a human donor in good health.

This chain links TRBV2 with TRBJ2-2, with 7 bases fitting TRBD2. Germline V gene sequence: CDR1 SNHLY, CDR2 FYNNEI. This CDR3 has 15 amino acids. Germline trimming cut 6 bases from V and 5 bases from J; bases unmatched to any gene: 9. The CDR3 coding sequence is TGTGCCAGCAGAACTACGGCGGGGGTGACCGGGGAGCTGTTTTTT. It encodes CASRTTAGVTGELFF.

The chain couples TRBV7-9 to TRBJ2-7; 7 bases line up with TRBD2. This CDR3 region has 15 residues. CDR1 is SEHNR and CDR2 is FQNEAQ in the germline V gene (reference sequence). V gave up 3 bases and J gave up 0 bases; unmatched junction bases: 5. The CDR3: CASSFSSGDSYEQYF. The CDR3 region has the DNA TGTGCCAGCAGCTTCTCTAGCGGCGACTCCTACGAGCAGTACTTC.

This clone has only one observation. This rearrangement joins TRBV25-1 to TRBJ1-6; the D is unclear. Germline loops: CDR1 MGHDK, CDR2 SYGVNS. The CDR3 extends over 12 amino acids. Trimming left V 1 base short and J 9 bases short, with 4 bases between. The chain's CDR3 is CASSESASPLHF. Written as DNA, the CDR3 is TGTGCCAGCAGTGAATCTGCTTCACCCCTCCACTTT.

This chain connects TRBV14 to TRBJ1-2, with D maybe TRBD1 (5 bases). The length of the CDR3 is 11 residues. The V end was cut by 1 base, the J end by 8 bases, with 5 bases between. Germline V lookup: CDR1 SGHDN, CDR2 FVKESK. CDR3 loop: CASSQGGGYTF. The CDR3 DNA follows: TGTGCCAGCAGCCAAGGGGGCGGCTACACCTTC.

The V gene is TRBV4-1, the J gene TRBJ2-7; D gene uncertain. CDR3 length equals 16 residues. CDR1 and CDR2 (germline): MGHRA, YSYEKL. V was shortened by 0 bases and J by 0 bases, with 12 bases between the two germline ends. The CDR3 spells CASSQELPESSYEQYF. CDR3 DNA sequence: TGCGCCAGCAGCCAAGAACTCCCAGAGAGCTCCTACGAGCAGTACTTC.

The genes are TRBV27 and TRBJ2-6; D not certain. V lost 5 bases, J lost 1 base, and 6 bases lay in between. Germline CDR1 MNHEY, CDR2 SMNVEV (reference sequence). The CDR3 is 14 residues long. CDR3 in DNA: TGTGCCAGCAGTCTAGGATCTGGGGCCAACGTCCTGACTTTC. Amino acid sequence: CASSLGSGANVLTF.

V gene TRBV6-5 combines with J gene TRBJ2-1, with 11 nucleotides matching TRBD1. The CDR3 length is 15 residues. Germline trimming cut 5 bases from V and 6 bases from J; bases unmatched to any gene: 6. CDR1 and CDR2 (germline): MNHEY, SVGAGI. CDR3 coding DNA: TGTGCCAGCAGTCACCGGACAGGGGGCCGCAATGAGCAGTTCTTC. It translates to CASSHRTGGRNEQFF.

Here the CDR3 reads CASSLGQGGLYEQYF. The CDR3 nucleotides read TGCGCCAGCAGCTTGGGACAGGGAGGACTCTACGAGCAGTACTTC. V and J are TRBV5-1 and TRBJ2-7; D might be TRBD1 (7 bases). From germline, CDR1 is SGHRS and CDR2 YFSETQ. V was trimmed by 0 bases and J by 3 bases, leaving 13 bases between them. This CDR3 comprises 15 residues.

The V call is TRBV5-8, the J call TRBJ1-5; D is possibly TRBD1 (6 bases). Trimming stripped 4 bases from V and 6 bases from J, with 14 bases between. CDR3 length equals 14 residues. Germline lookup yields CDR1 SGHTS and CDR2 YDEGEE. Written as DNA, the CDR3 is TGTGCCAGCAGCGAAACCAGGGGAGGTCAGCCCCAGCATTTT. Encoded protein: CASSETRGGQPQHF. The full variable domain, with the rest looked up from reference TRBV5-8 and TRBJ1-5, is EAGVTQSPTHLIKTRGQQATLRCSPISGHTSVYWYQQALGLGLQFLLWYDEGEERNRGNFPPRFSGRQFPNYSSELNVNALELEDSALYLCASSETRGGQPQHFGDGTRLSIL.

The rearrangement links TRBV19 to TRBJ2-1; TRBD2 aligns across 8 bases. The J segment lost 2 bases and the V segment lost 4 bases, leaving 4 bases of the junction unmatched. Germline CDR1 reads LNHDA; CDR2 reads SQIVND (reference sequence). The CDR3 covers 15 residues. The CDR3 loop reads CASSRSGGTYNEQFF. The CDR3 DNA is TGTGCCAGTAGTAGAAGCGGGGGTACCTACAATGAGCAGTTCTTC.

J is TRBJ2-1 and V is TRBV4-1; the match to TRBD2 covers 7 bases. The trim removed 4 bases at V and 2 bases at J, leaving 5 bases unmatched. CDR1 and CDR2 (germline): MGHRA, YSYEKL. The CDR3 is 15 residues long. CDR3 amino acids: CASSRGGMAYNEQFF. In DNA form, the CDR3 reads TGCGCCAGCAGCCGCGGGGGAATGGCCTACAATGAGCAGTTCTTC.

The chain combines TRBV5-1 with TRBJ1-2; 10 positions match TRBD1. Germline V gene lookup returns CDR1 SGHRS and CDR2 YFSETQ. The CDR3 loop spans 14 amino acids. V was pared by 6 bases and J by 4 bases, with 6 bases of the junction left unmatched. Here the CDR3 reads CASTPGQGFYGYTF. The CDR3 DNA is TGCGCCAGCACACCGGGACAGGGGTTCTATGGCTACACCTTC.

This clone was recorded once. The chain uses TRBV28 and TRBJ2-7; D ambiguous. CDR1 MDHEN and CDR2 SYDVKM come from the germline V gene. The ends were cut back, 5 bases at V and 1 base at J, with 9 bases in the middle. The CDR3 runs 13 residues. This CDR3 reads CASSNRKSYEQYF. The CDR3 nucleotides read TGTGCCAGCAGTAATCGGAAGTCCTACGAGCAGTACTTC.

The chain links TRBV5-1 to TRBJ2-7; D is possibly TRBD2 (5 bases). This CDR3 region has 13 residues. V was pared by 0 bases and J by 3 bases, with 7 bases between. Germline lookup yields CDR1 SGHRS and CDR2 YFSETQ. The DNA of the CDR3 is TGCGCCAGCAGCTTGGTTGCGGGCTACGAGCAGTACTTC. Translation: CASSLVAGYEQYF.

The genes are TRBV19 and TRBJ1-5, with 7 positions matching TRBD1. This CDR3 spans 17 amino acids. CDR1 is LNHDA and CDR2 is SQIVND in the germline V gene (reference sequence). V was pared by 7 bases and J by 3 bases, with 15 bases of the junction left unmatched. The CDR3 spells CASTPGPQGRVNQPQHF. DNA for the CDR3: TGTGCCAGTACGCCGGGGCCACAGGGGAGGGTCAATCAGCCCCAGCATTTT.

V gene TRBV12-5 combines with J gene TRBJ2-1; 9 bases line up with TRBD1. V lost 1 base and J lost 5; bases outside the gene matches: 6. This CDR3 region has 16 residues. Germline V gene lookup returns CDR1 LGHNT and CDR2 FRNRAP. Written as DNA, the CDR3 is TGTGCTAGTGGTTTGGCAGACAGGGGGGCTGACAATGAGCAGTTCTTC. Residues: CASGLADRGADNEQFF.

The rearrangement joins TRBV6-6 to TRBJ2-3; a weak D match, TRBD2 (7 bases). The length of the CDR3 is 15 residues. The germline V gene encodes CDR1 MNHNY and CDR2 SVGAGI (reference sequence). Trimming removed 6 bases at V and 4 bases at J, with 17 bases between. CDR3 in amino acids: CASSPLGGGSDTQYF. The DNA of the CDR3 is TGTGCCAGCAGCCCCTTAGGGGGGGGTTCAGATACGCAGTATTTT.

The rearrangement uses TRBV27 and TRBJ2-3; TRBD2 agrees at 11 bases. Germline V gene sequence: CDR1 MNHEY, CDR2 SMNVEV (reference sequence). With 3 bases clipped from V and 2 bases from J, the junction kept 10 bases outside the gene matches. The CDR3 runs 18 residues. In DNA, the CDR3 is TGTGCCAGCAGTTTGTGGGGGTCTAGCGGGGGGCCCACAGATACGCAGTATTTT. It codes for CASSLWGSSGGPTDTQYF.

This clone was observed once. The rearrangement uses TRBV4-3 and TRBJ2-7; D unclear. CDR1 LGHNA and CDR2 YSLEER come from the germline V gene. CDR3 length: 14 amino acids. V was clipped by 1 base and J by 2 bases, with 9 bases between them. CDR3 sequence: CASSQGTYAYEQYF. The CDR3 bases are TGCGCCAGCAGCCAAGGGACGTACGCCTACGAGCAGTACTTC.

This clone was recorded once. The rearrangement uses TRBV9 and TRBJ2-1; 9 bases are a match to TRBD2. Germline V CDR1 and CDR2: SGDLS, YYNGEE. V shed 0 bases, J shed 4 bases, and the junction held 2 bases outside the gene matches. The CDR3 length is 15 residues. This CDR3 is CASSVGAGGYNEQFF. The CDR3 DNA is TGTGCCAGCAGCGTAGGAGCGGGGGGATACAATGAGCAGTTCTTC.

This chain joins TRBV13 and TRBJ2-2, with D unresolved. The CDR3 sequence is 13 residues long. Between the trimmed V and J ends, which lost 1 base and 3 bases, there was a span of 3 bases. Germline V gives CDR1 PRHDT, CDR2 FYEKMQ (reference sequence). Here the CDR3 reads CASSLEDTGELFF. The CDR3 nucleotides are TGTGCCAGCAGCTTAGAGGACACCGGGGAGCTGTTTTTT. The variable domain in full, completed from reference TRBV13 and TRBJ2-2, reads AAGVIQSPRHLIKEKRETATLKCYPIPRHDTVYWYQQGPGQDPQFLISFYEKMQSDKGSIPDRFSAQQFSDYHSELNMSSLELGDSALYFCASSLEDTGELFFGEGSRLTVL.

The V gene is TRBV5-1, the J gene TRBJ1-2; D is ambiguous. Germline V gives CDR1 SGHRS, CDR2 YFSETQ. CDR3 length: 15 amino acids. Trimming pared 3 bases from V and 1 base from J, leaving 13 bases between. The CDR3, as DNA: TGCGCCAGCAGCTCTCGAGAAGACGGTAACTATGGCTACACCTTC. This encodes CASSSREDGNYGYTF.

V gene TRBV19 combines with J gene TRBJ2-1, with TRBD1 identical over 9 bases. Per germline, CDR1 LNHDA and CDR2 SQIVND (reference sequence). This CDR3 has 13 residues. V was clipped by 5 bases and J by 6 bases; unmatched bases: 2. The CDR3 DNA follows: TGTGCCAGTAGTCTGGGACAGGGCAATGAGCAGTTCTTC. This gives the protein CASSLGQGNEQFF.

The genes are TRBV9 and TRBJ1-5; D unclear. The CDR3 covers 14 residues. CDR1 is SGDLS and CDR2 is YYNGEE in the germline V gene. V was pared by 4 bases and J by 5 bases, with 13 bases between. Here the CDR3 DNA reads TGTGCCAGCAGCCCCCGTGGGGAATATCAGCCCCAGCATTTT. Its protein is CASSPRGEYQPQHF.

The rearrangement joins TRBV7-6 to TRBJ2-6; tentatively, D is TRBD2 (5 bases). CDR1 and CDR2 from the germline V gene are SGHVS and FNYEAQ. The germline V and J ends were trimmed by 1 base and 4 bases, with 11 bases remaining between them. The length of the CDR3 is 16 residues. The CDR3 loop reads CASSLDGSPGANVLTF. CDR3 sequence (DNA): TGTGCCAGCAGCTTAGATGGGAGCCCGGGGGCCAACGTCCTGACTTTC.

The chain employs TRBV4-1 and TRBJ2-7; 11 nucleotides line up with TRBD2. With V trimmed by 0 bases and J by 2 bases, 6 bases remained unmatched. Germline V gene data show CDR1 as MGHRA and CDR2 as YSYEKL. The CDR3 is 17 residues long. The CDR3 is CASSQEEVAGGPYEQYF. CDR3 DNA: TGCGCCAGCAGCCAAGAGGAAGTAGCGGGGGGGCCCTACGAGCAGTACTTC.

The chain is built from TRBV28 and TRBJ2-5, with TRBD2 identical over 7 bases. V dropped 4 bases and J dropped 4; count of bases not matched to a gene: 9. The CDR3 is 15 residues long. Germline CDR1 reads MDHEN; CDR2 reads SYDVKM. The CDR3 sequence is CASSSAREGRETQYF. Here the CDR3 DNA reads TGTGCCAGCAGTTCGGCCAGGGAGGGAAGAGAGACCCAGTACTTC.

V gene TRBV7-9 combines with J gene TRBJ1-2; D gene unclear. Per germline, CDR1 SEHNR and CDR2 FQNEAQ (reference sequence). The CDR3 consists of 15 residues. Trimming took off 7 bases at V and 4 bases at J, with 19 bases between the two ends. The CDR3 nucleotides read TGTGCCAGCACTGAAGGGTACCGAGAGACCTATGGCTACACCTTC. It specifies CASTEGYRETYGYTF.

The chain joins TRBV7-6 to TRBJ1-2; unclear D gene. Germline loops: CDR1 SGHVS, CDR2 FNYEAQ. Deletions cut 0 bases from V and 2 bases from J, with 7 bases between. The CDR3 is 14 amino acids. As DNA, the CDR3 is TGTGCCAGCAGCTTAGCCCCGGACAACTATGGCTACACCTTC. This gives the protein CASSLAPDNYGYTF.

The V gene is TRBV4-1, the J gene TRBJ1-5, with 9 nucleotides matching TRBD1. The V and J ends lost 5 bases and 1 base, in that order; junction bases with no gene match: 3. Germline V gene lookup returns CDR1 MGHRA and CDR2 YSYEKL. The CDR3 runs 15 residues. The CDR3 DNA follows: TGCGCCAGCAGCTCTACAGGGGGCAGCAATCAGCCCCAGCATTTT. This encodes CASSSTGGSNQPQHF.

A word on this clone: Compared with germline, one end of the junction differs, possibly owing to a read error. Additional DNA sequences in this sample encode the identical CDR3. The chain links TRBV6-5 to TRBJ1-5, with 7 positions matching TRBD1. Per the germline V gene, CDR1 is MNHEY and CDR2 is SVGAGI. The CDR3 is 13 amino acids. The CDR3 DNA reads as TGTGCCAGCAGTACGACAGGGAATCAGCCTCAGCATTTT. Its protein is CASSTTGNQPQHF.

The J gene is TRBJ2-3, the V gene TRBV4-2, with TRBD2 as a possible D gene (5 bases). Trimming took 6 bases from V and 0 from J, leaving 7 bases between them. Germline V lookup: CDR1 LGHNA, CDR2 YNFKEQ. The CDR3 is 13 amino acids. Written as DNA, the CDR3 is TGTGCCAGCAGGTCGGGGAGCACAGATACGCAGTATTTT. Translated: CASRSGSTDTQYF.